This T cell receptor beta chain was sequenced during a study of graft-versus-host responses after intestinal transplantation. On this clone: The antigen remains undetermined.

The method was immunoSEQ multiplex PCR; TCRdb's version includes in-frame clones alone and lacks a portion of them. This sample has under 130,000 clones; over 85% occur once, and the top ten carry 1% to 1.5%. From germline, CDR1 is SGHKS and CDR2 YYEKEE (reference sequence). CDR3 length: 15 amino acids. Trimming took 0 bases from V and 3 from J, leaving 12 bases between them. The source is a human donor who received an intestinal transplant. The chain carries TRBV5-5 and TRBJ1-2; no reliable D call. This sample comprised unstimulated CD8+ T cells sorted from spleen or lymph node cells, obtained before intestinal transplant. CDR3 sequence reads: CASSLDLDLYYGYTF. In DNA, the CDR3 is TGTGCCAGCAGCTTGGACCTAGACCTCTACTATGGCTACACCTTC.